A single sample gave rise to the 21 T cell receptor beta chains below, sequenced in a study of blood T cells in healthy people across ages. Primers used in a second PCR of roughly 7 to 12 cycles were a sample-barcoded 5' primer and a J-beta primer mix. TCRdb itself ran the 5' RACE reads through MiXCR, one entry per CDR3 protein. The table has 850,000 to 1,000,000 distinct CDR3 sequences, roughly 52% seen once; the top ten hold around 15%. The sequencing sample was made of blood. The receptor source for this set is a man aged 25-40 years in good health.

Comments on this clonotype: Compared with germline, one end of the junction differs, possibly owing to a read error. The chain carries TRBV5-6 and TRBJ1-2; D might be TRBD1 (6 bases). CDR3 length: 15 residues. The germline V gene has CDR1 SGHDT and CDR2 YYEEEE. DNA for the CDR3: TGTGCCAGCAGTCGACAGGCCTTACCTAACTCTGGCTACACCTTC. It translates to CASSRQALPNSGYTF.

As for this clonotype: A much larger clone lies a single base off, so this may be a read error. The chain has TRBV7-6 and TRBJ2-1, with D unclear. Trimming removed 5 bases at V and 6 bases at J, with 5 bases between. Germline CDR1 reads SGHVS; CDR2 reads FNYEAQ. This CDR3 is 11 amino acids long. The CDR3 reads CASSHTNEQFF. The CDR3 nucleotides are TGTGCCAGCAGCCACACCAATGAGCAGTTCTTC.

The rearrangement uses TRBV12-3 or TRBV12-4 and TRBJ1-1; D is uncertain. CDR3 size: 11 residues. Trimming pared 7 bases from V and 3 bases from J, leaving 6 bases between. CDR3 in amino acids: CASTDYTEAFF. As DNA, the CDR3 is TGTGCCAGCACCGATTACACTGAAGCTTTCTTT.

V usage is TRBV6-5 and J usage is TRBJ1-6, with 7 bases that match TRBD1. CDR1 and CDR2 (germline): MNHEY, SVGAGI. The CDR3 consists of 15 residues. The junction had 16 bases not matched to a gene; V was cut back by 6 bases and J by 14 bases. DNA for the CDR3: TGTGCCAGCAGCTTCTCCGGGACAGTGGGGCAATCCCTCCACTTT. Its protein is CASSFSGTVGQSLHF.

This clonotype was picked up many times. This chain joins TRBV27 and TRBJ2-7, with D uncertain. This CDR3 comprises 14 residues. In germline, CDR1 is MNHEY, CDR2 SMNVEV (reference sequence). V was pared by 2 bases and J by 2 bases, with 10 bases between. The CDR3 is CASSLKPIAYEQYF. In DNA form, the CDR3 reads TGTGCCAGCAGTTTAAAACCGATCGCCTACGAGCAGTACTTC.

This clonotype was picked up many times. It may be a read error: a sequence one base away is much more abundant. The chain has TRBV4-1 and TRBJ2-1; 7 bases agree with TRBD2. The end of the DNA is better explained by TRBJ2-7, so the J call may be wrong. CDR1 is MGHRA, CDR2 YSYEKL, per germline. CDR3 size: 17 residues. The CDR3 nucleotides are TGCGCCAGCAGCCAAGGTCTACTAGCGCAGATATACAATGAGCAGTACTTC. It encodes CASSQGLLAQIYNEQYF.

This rearrangement joins TRBV5-1 to TRBJ2-1, with 9 nucleotides matching TRBD2. The CDR3 runs to 15 residues. Germline-derived CDR1 and CDR2 are SGHRS and YFSETQ. The junction had 5 bases not matched to a gene; V was cut back by 0 bases and J by 7 bases. CDR3 DNA sequence: TGCGCCAGCAGCTTGGCACTAGCGGGCAAAAATGAGCAGTTCTTC. It specifies CASSLALAGKNEQFF.

This clonotype showed up just a few times. The CDR3 protein is CASCLRAGSTDTQYF. The DNA for the CDR3 is TGCGCCAGCTGCTTACGGGCTGGAAGCACAGATACGCAGTATTTT. V and J are TRBV4-1 and TRBJ2-3, with unresolved D. The CDR3 extends over 15 amino acids. CDR1 MGHRA and CDR2 YSYEKL come from the germline V gene. Trimming left V 8 bases short and J 0 bases short, with 15 bases between.

This clonotype was recorded only once. The genes are TRBV7-2 and TRBJ2-7; 8 bases align to TRBD1. Germline V gene data show CDR1 as SGHTA and CDR2 as FQGNSA. The CDR3 extends over 14 amino acids. Trimming at V came to 4 bases and at J to 5 bases, leaving 7 bases not matched to a gene. The CDR3 nucleotides are TGTGCCAGCAGCTCCAGGACAGGGACCAACGAGCAGTACTTC. It specifies CASSSRTGTNEQYF. The full variable domain, with the rest looked up from reference TRBV7-2 and TRBJ2-7, is GAGVSQSPSNKVTEKGKDVELRCDPISGHTALYWYRQSLGQGLEFLIYFQGNSAPDKSGLPSDRFSAERTGGSVSTLTIQRTQQEDSAVYLCASSSRTGTNEQYFGPGTRLTVT.

This rearrangement joins TRBV7-9 to TRBJ2-3; D perhaps matches TRBD2 (6 bases). The germline V gene encodes CDR1 SEHNR and CDR2 FQNEAQ (reference sequence). The ends were cut back, 6 bases at V and 1 base at J, with 11 bases in the middle. This CDR3 comprises 14 residues. CDR3 nucleotides: TGTGCCAGCAGGCCGGGAGATGGCACAGATACGCAGTATTTT. Its translation is CASRPGDGTDTQYF.

V and J are TRBV6-1 and TRBJ1-1; D remains ambiguous. The V end was cut by 6 bases, the J end by 1 base, with 15 bases between. Germline V gene data show CDR1 as MNHNS and CDR2 as SASEGT. The CDR3 extends over 15 amino acids. The CDR3 DNA sequence: TGTGCCAGCAGCGTCCCCCAGCCCGGGAACACTGAAGCTTTCTTT. Protein: CASSVPQPGNTEAFF.

This clonotype was counted a few times. The J gene is TRBJ2-7, the V gene TRBV12-3 or TRBV12-4; D might be TRBD1 (6 bases). The CDR3 extends over 15 amino acids. With 5 bases removed from V and 1 base from J, the gap between germline ends came to 15 bases. This CDR3 reads CASSNDRRNSYEQYF. CDR3 nucleotide sequence: TGTGCCAGCAGTAATGACAGGCGAAATTCCTACGAGCAGTACTTC.

V and J are TRBV11-2 and TRBJ1-2; 7 bases match TRBD1. The V segment lost 3 bases and the J segment 1 base; nucleotides outside the gene matches: 11. The CDR3 consists of 17 residues. Germline CDR1 and CDR2: SGHAT and FQNNGV. The CDR3 region has the DNA TGTGCCAGCAGCTTGTCATCTTGGGGGACAGATAACTATGGCTACACCTTC. Protein sequence: CASSLSSWGTDNYGYTF.

The chain uses TRBV27 and TRBJ2-7, with TRBD1 identical over 11 bases. Losses at the gene ends were 0 bases for V and 2 bases for J; bases not matched to a gene: 9. The length of the CDR3 is 18 residues. The germline V gene encodes CDR1 MNHEY and CDR2 SMNVEV (reference sequence). In DNA form, the CDR3 reads TGTGCCAGCAGTTTATCCCCGGACAGGGGGCTGTCCACCTACGAGCAGTACTTC. It is translated as CASSLSPDRGLSTYEQYF.

This clonotype was counted only a few times. The chain couples TRBV9 to TRBJ2-1, with TRBD1 as a possible D gene (6 bases). Germline assignment: CDR1 SGDLS and CDR2 YYNGEE. There are 13 residues in the CDR3. Trimming took 3 bases from V and 6 from J, leaving 10 bases between them. The CDR3 protein is CASSAQGRNEQFF. The CDR3 DNA reads as TGTGCCAGCAGCGCCCAGGGGCGCAATGAGCAGTTCTTC.

In this sample, this clonotype turned up a few times. The chain combines TRBV28 with TRBJ2-7; TRBD1 agrees at 8 bases. V dropped 8 bases and J dropped 2; count of bases not matched to a gene: 5. The germline CDR1 and CDR2 sequences are MDHEN and SYDVKM. The CDR3 is 13 amino acids. The CDR3 DNA is TGTGCCAGCGAGGGACAGGATACCTACGAGCAGTACTTC. Translated, it gives CASEGQDTYEQYF.

The V and J genes are TRBV4-2 and TRBJ2-5; TRBD2 might be the D (6 bases). Trimming removed 0 bases from V and 4 bases from J, with 9 bases in between. The CDR3 length is 14 residues. Germline values: CDR1 LGHNA, CDR2 YNFKEQ. CDR3 coding DNA: TGTGCCAGCAGCCAAGACGCGGGGCCAGAGACCCAGTACTTC. Amino acids: CASSQDAGPETQYF.

This clonotype showed up just a few times. The gene calls are TRBV4-1 and TRBJ1-5; D remains unclear. This CDR3 comprises 15 residues. Germline CDR1 reads MGHRA; CDR2 reads YSYEKL. Trimming shortened V by 0 bases and J by 2 bases, and 8 bases separated the two germline ends. The CDR3 protein is CASSQDRPGNQPQHF. The CDR3 region has the DNA TGCGCCAGCAGCCAAGATCGGCCTGGCAATCAGCCCCAGCATTTT.

This clonotype was recorded a few times. The rearrangement uses TRBV7-2 and TRBJ2-2, with D perhaps TRBD2 (5 bases). CDR1 is SGHTA and CDR2 is FQGNSA in the germline V gene. Deletions cut 5 bases from V and 8 bases from J, with 12 bases between. The CDR3 sequence is 13 residues long. CDR3 amino acids: CASSGGPQGELFF. The DNA for the CDR3 is TGTGCCAGCAGCGGAGGACCGCAGGGGGAGCTGTTTTTT. Looking up the rest from reference TRBV7-2 and TRBJ2-2 gives the full variable domain: GAGVSQSPSNKVTEKGKDVELRCDPISGHTALYWYRQSLGQGLEFLIYFQGNSAPDKSGLPSDRFSAERTGGSVSTLTIQRTQQEDSAVYLCASSGGPQGELFFGEGSRLTVL.

The chain has TRBV28 and TRBJ2-7; perhaps TRBD1 as D (5 bases). Trimming took off 6 bases at V and 2 bases at J, with 14 bases between the two ends. Germline V CDR1 and CDR2: MDHEN, SYDVKM. There are 14 residues in the CDR3. This CDR3 is CASRFGRVAYEQYF. The CDR3 DNA reads as TGTGCCAGCAGATTCGGCAGGGTAGCCTACGAGCAGTACTTC.

In this sample, this clonotype turned up a few times. DNA for the CDR3: TGTGCCAGCAGCACCGGATCCGGACAGGGGTCCCCAGATACGCAGTATTTT. It is translated as CASSTGSGQGSPDTQYF. The chain uses TRBV4-2 and TRBJ2-3; 9 bases fit TRBD1. Trimming cost V 5 bases and J 4 bases; bases outside gene matches: 13. Per germline, CDR1 LGHNA and CDR2 YNFKEQ. This CDR3 contains 17 residues.